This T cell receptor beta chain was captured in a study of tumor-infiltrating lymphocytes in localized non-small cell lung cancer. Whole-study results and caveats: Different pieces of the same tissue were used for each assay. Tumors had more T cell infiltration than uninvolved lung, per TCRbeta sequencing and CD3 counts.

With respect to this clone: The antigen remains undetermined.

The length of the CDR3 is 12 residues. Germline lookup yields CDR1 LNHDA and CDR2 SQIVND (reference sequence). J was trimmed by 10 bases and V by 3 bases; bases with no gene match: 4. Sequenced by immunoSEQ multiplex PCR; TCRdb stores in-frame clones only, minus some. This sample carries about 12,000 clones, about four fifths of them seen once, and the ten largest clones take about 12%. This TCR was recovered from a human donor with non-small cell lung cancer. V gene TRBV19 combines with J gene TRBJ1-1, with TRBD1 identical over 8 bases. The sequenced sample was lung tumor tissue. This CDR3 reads CASSIQGAAAFF. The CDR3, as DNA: TGTGCCAGTAGTATTCAGGGGGCGGCAGCTTTCTTT.